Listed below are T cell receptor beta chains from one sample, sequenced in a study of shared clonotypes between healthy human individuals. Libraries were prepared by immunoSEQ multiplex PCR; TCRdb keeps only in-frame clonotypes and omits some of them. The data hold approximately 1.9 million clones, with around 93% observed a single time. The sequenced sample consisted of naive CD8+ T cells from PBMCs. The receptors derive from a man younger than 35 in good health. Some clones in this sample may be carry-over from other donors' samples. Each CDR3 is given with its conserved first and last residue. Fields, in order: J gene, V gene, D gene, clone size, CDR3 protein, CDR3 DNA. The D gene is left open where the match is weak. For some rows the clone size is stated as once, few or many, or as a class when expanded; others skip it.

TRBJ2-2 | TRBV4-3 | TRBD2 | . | CASSQDAWTSGRRGELFF | TGCGCCAGCAGCCAGGACGCGTGGACTAGCGGGAGAAGAGGGGAGCTGTTTTTT
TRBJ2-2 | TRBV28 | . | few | CASSPRAGELFF | TGTGCCAGCAGCCCGAGGGCCGGGGAGCTGTTTTTT
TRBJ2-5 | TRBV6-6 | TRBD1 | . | CASSYITGGETQYF | TGTGCCAGCAGCTACATCACAGGGGGGGAGACCCAGTACTTC
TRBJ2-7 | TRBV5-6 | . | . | CASTPPGDYEQYF | TGTGCCAGCACTCCCCCGGGGGACTACGAGCAGTACTTC
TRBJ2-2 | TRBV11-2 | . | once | CASCRQEFTGELFF | TGTGCCAGCTGTCGACAGGAGTTCACCGGGGAGCTGTTTTTT
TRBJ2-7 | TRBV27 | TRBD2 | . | CASTYNGRDTYEQYF | TGTGCCAGCACCTATAACGGGAGGGATACCTACGAGCAGTACTTC
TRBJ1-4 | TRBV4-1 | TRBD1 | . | CASSQGQGPWPDNEKLFF | TGCGCCAGCAGCCAAGGACAGGGCCCCTGGCCGGATAATGAAAAACTGTTTTTT
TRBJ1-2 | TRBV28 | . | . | CASSPMSYYGYTF | TGTGCCAGCAGTCCTATGAGTTACTATGGCTACACCTTC
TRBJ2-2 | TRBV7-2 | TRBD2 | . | CASSLGVSSGSWLTGELFF | TGTGCCAGCAGCTTAGGGGTCTCTAGCGGGAGTTGGCTCACCGGGGAGCTGTTTTTT
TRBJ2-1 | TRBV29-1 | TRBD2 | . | CSVATTSGSSGEQFF | TGCAGCGTTGCTACAACTAGCGGGAGTTCTGGTGAGCAGTTCTTC
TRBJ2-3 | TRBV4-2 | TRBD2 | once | CASGRLAGTTDTQYF | TGTGCCAGCGGCAGGCTAGCGGGAACCACAGATACGCAGTATTTT
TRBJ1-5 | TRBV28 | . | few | CASSSGRYSNQPQHF | TGTGCCAGCAGTTCCGGGCGATATAGCAATCAGCCCCAGCATTTT
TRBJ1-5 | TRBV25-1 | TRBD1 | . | CASSVQGAGQPQHF | TGTGCCAGCAGTGTACAGGGGGCCGGGCAGCCCCAGCATTTT
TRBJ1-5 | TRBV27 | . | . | CASSFLGSEQPQHF | TGTGCCAGCAGTTTTTTAGGCAGTGAGCAGCCCCAGCATTTT
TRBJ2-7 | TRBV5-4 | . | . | CASSSRGASEQYF | TGTGCCAGCAGCTCCCGGGGGGCGAGCGAGCAGTACTTC
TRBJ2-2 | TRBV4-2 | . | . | CASSQENSNTGELFF | TGTGCCAGCAGCCAAGAAAACAGCAACACCGGGGAGCTGTTTTTT
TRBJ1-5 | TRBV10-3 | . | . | CAISESGGYSNQPQHF | TGTGCCATCAGTGAGTCCGGCGGTTATAGCAATCAGCCCCAGCATTTT
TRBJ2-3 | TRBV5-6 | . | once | CASHGPTDTQYF | TGTGCCAGCCACGGTCCCACAGATACGCAGTATTTT
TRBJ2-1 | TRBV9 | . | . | CASSVASIVAPNNEQFF | TGTGCCAGCAGCGTAGCTTCCATTGTAGCCCCTAATAATGAGCAGTTCTTC
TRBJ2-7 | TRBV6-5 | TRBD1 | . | CASSYDRGHEQYF | TGTGCCAGCAGTTACGACAGGGGCCACGAGCAGTACTTC
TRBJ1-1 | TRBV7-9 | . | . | CASSLGDIRWTEAFF | TGTGCCAGCAGCTTAGGAGACATCCGATGGACTGAAGCTTTCTTT
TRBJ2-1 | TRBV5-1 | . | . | CASTVDGGHNEQFF | TGCGCCAGCACGGTCGATGGGGGGCACAATGAGCAGTTCTTC
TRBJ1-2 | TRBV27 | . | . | CASRGPDRNYGYTF | TGTGCCAGCAGGGGTCCCGACAGAAACTATGGCTACACCTTC
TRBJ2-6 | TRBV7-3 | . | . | CASSQQLSGANVLTF | TGTGCCAGCAGCCAACAGCTCTCTGGGGCCAACGTCCTGACTTTC
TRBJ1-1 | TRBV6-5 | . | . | CASSPGYNTEAFF | TGTGCCAGCAGCCCAGGCTACAACACTGAAGCTTTCTTT
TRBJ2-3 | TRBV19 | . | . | CASSIDLDSTDTQYF | TGTGCCAGTAGTATAGATCTGGACAGCACAGATACGCAGTATTTT
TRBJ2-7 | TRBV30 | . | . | CAWSVPLNGALF | TGTGCCTGGAGTGTACCTTTGAATGGGGCCCTCTTC
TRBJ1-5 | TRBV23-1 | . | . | CASSQGGAGGNQPQHF | TGCGCCAGCAGTCAGGGAGGGGCCGGGGGCAATCAGCCCCAGCATTTT
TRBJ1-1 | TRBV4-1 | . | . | CASSQVTAGLSAEAFF | TGCGCCAGCAGCCAAGTAACAGCTGGTCTTTCCGCTGAAGCTTTCTTT
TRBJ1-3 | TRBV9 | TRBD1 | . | CASSVGQGAAGNTIYF | TGTGCCAGCAGCGTAGGACAGGGGGCGGCGGGAAACACCATATATTTT
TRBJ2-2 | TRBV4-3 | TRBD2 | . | CASSQGTSGRWNTGELFF | TGCGCCAGCAGCCAAGGGACTAGCGGGAGATGGAACACCGGGGAGCTGTTTTTT
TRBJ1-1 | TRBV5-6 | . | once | CASSSILILAGTEAFF | TGTGCCAGCAGCTCGATTCTGATCCTCGCCGGTACTGAAGCTTTCTTT
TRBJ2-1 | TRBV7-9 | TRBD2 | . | CASSWREGNNEQFF | TGTGCCAGCAGCTGGCGGGAGGGGAACAATGAGCAGTTCTTC
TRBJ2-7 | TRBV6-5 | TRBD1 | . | CASSNRGHEQYF | TGTGCCAGCAGTAACAGGGGCCACGAGCAGTACTTC
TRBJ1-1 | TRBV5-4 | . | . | CASSLGVWDGDEAFF | TGTGCCAGCAGCTTAGGGGTCTGGGACGGGGATGAAGCTTTCTTT
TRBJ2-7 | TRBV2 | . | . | CAAVGGAGEQYF | TGTGCCGCCGTAGGGGGCGCGGGGGAGCAGTACTTC
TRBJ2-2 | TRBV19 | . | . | CASSISHTGELFF | TGTGCCAGTAGTATTAGTCACACCGGGGAGCTGTTTTTT
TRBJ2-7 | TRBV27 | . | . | CASGGGGYEQYF | TGTGCCAGCGGTGGGGGCGGCTACGAGCAGTACTTC
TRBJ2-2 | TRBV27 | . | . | CASSLSAANTGELFF | TGTGCCAGCAGTTTATCGGCAGCGAACACCGGGGAGCTGTTTTTT
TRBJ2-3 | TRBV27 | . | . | CASSSVPSTDTQYF | TGTGCCAGCAGTTCTGTCCCTAGCACAGATACGCAGTATTTT
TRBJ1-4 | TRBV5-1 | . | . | CASRGSQLSTNEKLFF | TGCGCCAGCAGAGGATCGCAGCTCTCAACTAATGAAAAACTGTTTTTT
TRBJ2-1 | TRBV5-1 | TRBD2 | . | CASSWTVRTSGGTGEQFF | TGCGCCAGCAGCTGGACGGTCAGGACTAGCGGGGGGACGGGTGAGCAGTTCTTC
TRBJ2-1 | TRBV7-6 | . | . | CASSLGSNEQFF | TGTGCCAGCAGCTTAGGGTCCAATGAGCAGTTCTTC
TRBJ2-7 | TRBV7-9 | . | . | CASSSEEALTSYEQYF | TGTGCCAGCAGCTCAGAAGAGGCCCTTACCTCCTACGAGCAGTACTTC
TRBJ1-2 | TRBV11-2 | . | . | CASCKDGLATNYGYTF | TGTGCCAGCTGCAAGGACGGCCTCGCGACTAACTATGGCTACACCTTC
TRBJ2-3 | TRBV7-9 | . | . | CASSGPHETDTQYF | TGTGCCAGCTCAGGCCCTCACGAAACAGATACGCAGTATTTT
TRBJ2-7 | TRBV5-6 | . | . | CASSWLAEQYF | TGTGCCAGCAGCTGGCTAGCGGAGCAGTACTTC
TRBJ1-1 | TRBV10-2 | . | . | CASSAGFEAFF | TGCGCCAGCAGTGCAGGGTTTGAAGCTTTCTTT
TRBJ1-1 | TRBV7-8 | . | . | CASSLFGGSEAFF | TGTGCCAGCAGCTTATTTGGGGGGTCTGAAGCTTTCTTT
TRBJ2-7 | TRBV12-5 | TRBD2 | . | CASGFALAGGPYEQYF | TGTGCTAGTGGTTTCGCCCTAGCGGGAGGGCCATACGAGCAGTACTTC
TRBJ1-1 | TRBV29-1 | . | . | CSVERVAGAFF | TGCAGCGTTGAAAGGGTCGCGGGAGCTTTCTTT
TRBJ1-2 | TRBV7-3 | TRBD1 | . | CASSLDQGDRYGYTF | TGTGCCAGCAGCTTAGACCAGGGGGACCGCTATGGCTACACCTTC
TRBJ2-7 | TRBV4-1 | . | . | CASSQSLGNEGYEQYF | TGCGCCAGCAGCCAATCACTGGGTAACGAGGGCTACGAGCAGTACTTC
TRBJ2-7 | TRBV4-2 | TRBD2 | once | CASSSRLAGGRNEQYF | TGTGCCAGCAGCTCCCGACTAGCGGGAGGGCGGAACGAGCAGTACTTC
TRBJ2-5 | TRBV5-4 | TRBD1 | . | CASSLCRGTGRETQYF | TGTGCCAGCAGCTTGTGTCGTGGGACAGGGAGGGAGACCCAGTACTTC
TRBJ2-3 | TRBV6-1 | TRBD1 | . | CASSADRGRPDTQYF | TGTGCCAGCAGTGCGGACAGGGGGCGGCCAGATACGCAGTATTTT
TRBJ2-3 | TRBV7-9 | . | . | CASSTPGQPPDTQYF | TGTGCCAGCAGTACTCCGGGACAACCTCCGGATACGCAGTATTTT